Each of the 22 T cell receptor beta chains below was sequenced from the same sample in a study of beta chain features in type 1 diabetes. The antigens for these receptors are not known. Study-level points and caveats: TCRB CDR3 length was moderately but significantly reduced in all four CD4+ subsets of Type 1 diabetes patients.

Expressed TCRB transcripts were sequenced because the isolated RNA had all been reverse transcribed beforehand. The assay was immunoSEQ multiplex PCR, and TCRdb's table has in-frame clones only and misses some. This sample has 600,000 or so clones, with roughly an eighth found just once. Material for sequencing was naive CD4+ T cells from blood. The source of these receptors is a man younger than 40 with type 1 diabetes.

This clone was seen more than once but under ten times. This chain uses TRBV6-5 with TRBJ2-7, with TRBD1 identical over 9 bases. CDR1 and CDR2 (germline): MNHEY, SVGAGI. V shed 4 bases and J 12 bases; nucleotides not matched to a gene: 4. This CDR3 comprises 11 residues. CDR3 in amino acids: CASSSGQGPYF. The CDR3, as DNA: TGTGCCAGCAGTTCCGGACAGGGGCCGTACTTC.

This clone was counted between two and nine times. V is TRBV6-6 and J is TRBJ2-1; D might be TRBD1 (5 bases). Trimming shortened V by 5 bases and J by 10 bases, and 21 bases separated the two germline ends. CDR3 length: 15 residues. Germline V gives CDR1 MNHNY, CDR2 SVGAGI (reference sequence). The CDR3 sequence is CASSQHKDRAGEQFF. The DNA for the CDR3 is TGTGCCAGCAGTCAACACAAAGACAGAGCCGGGGAGCAGTTCTTC.

The chain is built from TRBV5-1 and TRBJ2-1; no firm D call. This CDR3 contains 16 residues. The germline V and J ends were trimmed by 1 base and 1 base, with 12 bases remaining between them. Germline V lookup: CDR1 SGHRS, CDR2 YFSETQ. CDR3 residues: CASSLSVVQSYNEQFF. In DNA form, the CDR3 reads TGCGCCAGCAGCTTGTCGGTGGTGCAGTCCTACAATGAGCAGTTCTTC.

This clone was detected only a few times. The rearrangement uses TRBV7-9 and TRBJ2-6; D is tentatively TRBD1 or TRBD2 (5 bases each). This CDR3 has 14 residues. V was cut by 3 bases and J by 7 bases, with 10 bases left in between. Looked up from germline, CDR1 is SEHNR and CDR2 is FQNEAQ (reference sequence). The CDR3 nucleotides read TGTGCCAGCAGCTTGGGGACCTCAGCCAACGTCCTGACTTTC. Its protein product is CASSLGTSANVLTF.

The rearrangement links TRBV7-2 to TRBJ2-3; 8 nucleotides line up with TRBD2. The germline V gene encodes CDR1 SGHTA and CDR2 FQGNSA. With V trimmed by 6 bases and J by 6 bases, 8 bases remained unmatched. The CDR3 extends over 14 amino acids. DNA for the CDR3: TGTGCCAGCAGTAACCGGGGGGGCAGTGATACGCAGTATTTT. This sequence encodes CASSNRGGSDTQYF.

The chain is built from TRBV5-6 and TRBJ1-2, with TRBD1 identical over 9 bases. Trimming at V came to 5 bases and at J to 2 bases, leaving 4 bases not matched to a gene. Germline CDR1 SGHDT, CDR2 YYEEEE. The CDR3 totals 14 residues. This CDR3 is CASRLQGANYGYTF. CDR3 in DNA: TGTGCCAGCAGATTACAGGGGGCGAACTATGGCTACACCTTC.

The chain links TRBV11-2 to TRBJ2-2, with unresolved D. The CDR3 spans 13 residues. Germline V gene data show CDR1 as SGHAT and CDR2 as FQNNGV. V lost 3 bases and J 6 bases, leaving 8 bases between the germline ends. The CDR3 loop is CASSFRGAGELFF. In nucleotides, the CDR3 is TGTGCCAGCAGCTTCAGAGGAGCCGGGGAGCTGTTTTTT.

This clone was recorded a few times. The germline gene is not matched at one end of the junction; a read error may be the cause. The V call is TRBV19, the J call TRBJ2-2, with D perhaps being TRBD1 or TRBD2 (7 bases each). The CDR3 spans 14 residues. CDR1 is LNHDA and CDR2 is SQIVND in the germline V gene (reference sequence). The CDR3 protein is CASSRQGGTGELFF. The CDR3 DNA follows: TGTGCCAGCAGTAGACAGGGAGGGACCGGGGAGCTGTTTTTT. Looking up the rest from reference TRBV19 and TRBJ2-2 gives the full variable domain: DGGITQSPKYLFRKEGQNVTLSCEQNLNHDAMYWYRQDPGQGLRLIYYSQIVNDFQKGDIAEGYSVSREKKESFPLTVTSAQKNPTAFYLCASSRQGGTGELFFGEGSRLTVL.

The V call is TRBV9, the J call TRBJ2-7; TRBD2 aligns across 14 bases. The V and J ends lost 3 bases and 1 base, in that order; junction bases with no gene match: 3. In germline, CDR1 is SGDLS, CDR2 YYNGEE. The CDR3 is made up of 16 amino acids. Here the CDR3 reads CASSDGTSGGSYEQYF. The CDR3 DNA is TGTGCCAGCAGCGACGGGACTAGCGGGGGATCCTACGAGCAGTACTTC. Filled out from reference TRBV9 and TRBJ2-7, the complete variable domain reads DSGVTQTPKHLITATGQRVTLRCSPRSGDLSVYWYQQSLDQGLQFLIQYYNGEERAKGNILERFSAQQFPDLHSELNLSSLELGDSALYFCASSDGTSGGSYEQYFGPGTRLTVT.

V usage is TRBV15 and J usage is TRBJ2-3; 8 bases align to TRBD1. The V and J ends lost 0 bases and 1 base, in that order; junction bases with no gene match: 0. Germline lookup yields CDR1 LNHNV and CDR2 YYDKDF (reference sequence). The length of the CDR3 is 15 residues. Here the CDR3 DNA reads TGTGCCACCAGCAGAGAGGGACAGGGCACAGATACGCAGTATTTT. Translation: CATSREGQGTDTQYF.

This clone turned up a few times. The rearrangement links TRBV28 to TRBJ2-7; TRBD1 might be the D (6 bases). The CDR3 contains 12 residues. Per germline, CDR1 MDHEN and CDR2 SYDVKM. Trimming shortened V by 7 bases and J by 3 bases, and 10 bases separated the two germline ends. This CDR3 is CASTNRDYEQYF. In DNA form, the CDR3 reads TGTGCCAGCACCAACAGGGACTACGAGCAGTACTTC.

Many counts were recorded for this clone. The chain joins TRBV10-3 to TRBJ1-6; the D gene is possibly TRBD1 (6 bases). Germline-derived CDR1 and CDR2 are ENHRY and SYGVKD. CDR3 length: 12 residues. V shed 2 bases and J shed 19 bases, with 15 bases lying between them. The CDR3 region has the DNA TGTGCCATCAGTGAGGATACAGGGCCCGGACACTTT. Translation gives CAISEDTGPGHF.

This clone was picked up a small number of times. The chain carries TRBV2 and TRBJ1-5; D gene uncertain. The V and J ends lost 4 bases and 6 bases respectively, with 10 bases between them. The CDR3 is 13 residues long. Per the germline V gene, CDR1 is SNHLY and CDR2 is FYNNEI. The CDR3 coding sequence is TGTGCCAGCAGTGGGACGTTGGGTCAGCCCCAGCATTTT. Translating it yields CASSGTLGQPQHF.

This clone was counted between two and nine times. Here the CDR3 DNA reads TGTGCCAGCGTTGGAGCACTACGCCTTGCAACTAATGAAAAACTGTTTTTT. Protein: CASVGALRLATNEKLFF. The chain couples TRBV6-7 to TRBJ1-4; D unclear. TRBV6-7 is known as an ORF, though its function is uncertain. Trimming took 8 bases from V and 0 from J, leaving 19 bases between them. CDR3 length: 17 residues.

This clone was observed a few times. The rearrangement links TRBV20-1 to TRBJ2-1; the D is unclear. The length of the CDR3 is 11 residues. Germline-derived CDR1 and CDR2 are DFQATT and SNEGSKA (reference sequence). The V end was cut by 5 bases, the J end by 5 bases, with 7 bases between. Written as DNA, the CDR3 is TGCAGTGCTCCCAAGAACAATGAGCAGTTCTTC. It is translated as CSAPKNNEQFF.

V usage is TRBV11-2 and J usage is TRBJ2-1; D gene unclear. The V end lost 1 base, the J end lost 4 bases, and 8 bases lay between the germline ends. The CDR3 contains 14 residues. Germline values: CDR1 SGHAT, CDR2 FQNNGV. CDR3 sequence reads: CASSLGGQYNEQFF. DNA for the CDR3: TGTGCCAGCAGCTTAGGGGGTCAATACAATGAGCAGTTCTTC.

This clone was picked up a small number of times. The chain joins TRBV28 to TRBJ2-4, with TRBD2 as a possible D gene (6 bases). The CDR3 contains 16 residues. Trimming took off 5 bases at V and 3 bases at J, with 17 bases between the two ends. CDR1 is MDHEN and CDR2 is SYDVKM in the germline V gene. CDR3 bases: TGTGCCAGCAGTCCCCCTGGGACTTTTGTCAAAAACATTCAGTACTTC. This gives the protein CASSPPGTFVKNIQYF.

The chain combines TRBV2 with TRBJ1-2, with D possibly matching TRBD1 (6 bases). Germline V gives CDR1 SNHLY, CDR2 FYNNEI. V lost 3 bases and J 0 bases, leaving 8 bases between the germline ends. The CDR3 has 14 amino acids. Written as DNA, the CDR3 is TGTGCCAGCAGTGACAGGGGTTCTAACTATGGCTACACCTTC. Translating it yields CASSDRGSNYGYTF.

The chain is built from TRBV29-1 and TRBJ1-5; 8 positions match TRBD1. Per germline, CDR1 SQVTM and CDR2 ANQGSEA. The length of the CDR3 is 15 residues. J was trimmed by 6 bases and V by 4 bases; bases with no gene match: 11. CDR3 loop: CSVVFGTGSGQPQHF. DNA for the CDR3: TGCAGCGTTGTATTTGGGACAGGAAGCGGTCAGCCCCAGCATTTT.

This clone came up a few times. The J gene is TRBJ1-3, the V gene TRBV7-2; D unclear. The germline V gene encodes CDR1 SGHTA and CDR2 FQGNSA. Trimming took 5 bases from V and 2 from J, leaving 13 bases between them. The CDR3 sequence is 15 residues long. The CDR3: CASSRRNYPGNTIYF. Here the CDR3 DNA reads TGTGCCAGCAGCCGTCGGAATTACCCTGGAAACACCATATATTTT.

V and J are TRBV19 and TRBJ2-1; weak D call: TRBD2 (5 bases). Germline V gene data show CDR1 as LNHDA and CDR2 as SQIVND (reference sequence). The CDR3 consists of 12 residues. Trimming removed 6 bases from V and 12 bases from J, with 15 bases in between. In DNA, the CDR3 is TGTGCCAGTAGCCAGGCTACGCGGGTGCAGTTCTTC. It yields the protein CASSQATRVQFF.

This clone has only a few counts. This sequence joins TRBV6-6 and TRBJ1-4, with 10 positions matching TRBD1. This CDR3 comprises 14 residues. V gave up 5 bases and J gave up 8 bases; unmatched junction bases: 5. CDR1 and CDR2 from the germline V gene are MNHNY and SVGAGI (reference sequence). CDR3 in DNA: TGTGCCAGCAGTAACGACAGGGGGCAAGAAAAACTGTTTTTT. Encoded protein: CASSNDRGQEKLFF.